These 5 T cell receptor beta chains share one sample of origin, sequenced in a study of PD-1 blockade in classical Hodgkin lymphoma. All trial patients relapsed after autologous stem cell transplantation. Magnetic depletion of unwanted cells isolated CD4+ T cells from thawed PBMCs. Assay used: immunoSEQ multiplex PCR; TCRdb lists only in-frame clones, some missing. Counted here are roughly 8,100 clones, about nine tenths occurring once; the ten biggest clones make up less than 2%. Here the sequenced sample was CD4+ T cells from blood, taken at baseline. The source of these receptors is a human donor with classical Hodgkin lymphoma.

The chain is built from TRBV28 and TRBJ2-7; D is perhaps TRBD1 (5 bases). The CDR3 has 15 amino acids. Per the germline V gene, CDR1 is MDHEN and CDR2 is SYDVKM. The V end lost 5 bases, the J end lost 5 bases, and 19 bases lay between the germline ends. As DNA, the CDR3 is TGTGCCAGCAGTGCTGCGGACACATCTTGGGACGAGCAGTACTTC. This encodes CASSAADTSWDEQYF.

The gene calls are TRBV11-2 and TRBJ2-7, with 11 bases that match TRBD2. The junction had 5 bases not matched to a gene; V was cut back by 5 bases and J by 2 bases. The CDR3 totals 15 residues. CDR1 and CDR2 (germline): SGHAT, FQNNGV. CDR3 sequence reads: CASSGRTSGPYEQYF. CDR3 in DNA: TGTGCCAGCAGCGGTAGGACTAGCGGGCCCTACGAGCAGTACTTC.

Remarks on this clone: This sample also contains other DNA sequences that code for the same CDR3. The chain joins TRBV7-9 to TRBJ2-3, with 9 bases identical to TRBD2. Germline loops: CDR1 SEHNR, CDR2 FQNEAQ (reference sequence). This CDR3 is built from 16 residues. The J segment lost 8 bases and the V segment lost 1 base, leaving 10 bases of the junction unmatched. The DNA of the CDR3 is TGTGCCAGCAGCTTAGAGGCGGGGGGGCCCTCGGGTACGCAGTATTTT. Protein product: CASSLEAGGPSGTQYF.

CDR3 loop: CASTVTSGSTGELFF. In DNA form, the CDR3 reads TGTGCCAGCACCGTGACTAGCGGGAGTACCGGGGAGCTGTTTTTT. This chain connects TRBV18 to TRBJ2-2; TRBD2 matches at 12 bases. This CDR3 has 15 residues. Trimming at V came to 8 bases and at J to 5 bases, leaving 6 bases not matched to a gene. Germline V lookup: CDR1 KGHSH, CDR2 LQKENI. Looking up the rest from reference TRBV18 and TRBJ2-2 gives the full variable domain: NAGVMQNPRHLVRRRGQEARLRCSPMKGHSHVYWYRQLPEEGLKFMVYLQKENIIDESGMPKERFSAEFPKEGPSILRIQQVVRGDSAAYFCASTVTSGSTGELFFGEGSRLTVL.

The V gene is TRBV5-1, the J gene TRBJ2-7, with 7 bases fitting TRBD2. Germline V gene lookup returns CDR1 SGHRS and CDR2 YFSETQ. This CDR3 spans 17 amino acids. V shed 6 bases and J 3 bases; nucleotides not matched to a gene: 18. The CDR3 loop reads CASTLSGGNVGHYEQYF. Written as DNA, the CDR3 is TGCGCCAGCACCCTTTCGGGGGGAAACGTCGGGCACTACGAGCAGTACTTC.